The 14 T cell receptor beta chains given below trace back to one sample, sequenced in a study of memory CD4+ T cells and cytomegalovirus serostatus. The sort gate was single viable CD3+CD4+CD8-CD45RO+ cells for memory CD4+ T cells. Libraries were prepared by immunoSEQ multiplex PCR; TCRdb keeps only in-frame clonotypes and omits some of them. The sample has fewer than 50,000 clones, around three quarters seen once; the top ten hold approximately 1.2%. The sequencing sample was made of memory CD4+ T cells from blood. The receptors derive from an adult in good health and CMV-seronegative.

This clone was recorded a few times. This chain joins TRBV18 and TRBJ2-1; D remains ambiguous. V was shortened by 3 bases and J by 5 bases, with 11 bases between the two germline ends. Germline V CDR1 and CDR2: KGHSH, LQKENI. The length of the CDR3 is 14 residues. CDR3 protein: CASSPGYDDNEQFF. The CDR3 coding sequence is TGTGCCAGCTCACCGGGGTACGACGACAATGAGCAGTTCTTC.

There are a few counts of this clone. CDR3 coding DNA: TGTGCCTGGATGCAGAAGGGCATGGCTGCTTTCTTT. Translated: CAWMQKGMAAFF. The chain couples TRBV30 to TRBJ1-1; D ambiguous. The CDR3 length is 12 residues. V was pared by 4 bases and J by 11 bases, with 17 bases between. CDR1 GTSNPN and CDR2 SVGIG come from the germline V gene (reference sequence).

The chain links TRBV7-2 to TRBJ2-7; 11 positions match TRBD2. The CDR3 is made up of 17 amino acids. Germline assignment: CDR1 SGHTA and CDR2 FQGNSA. J was trimmed by 2 bases and V by 4 bases; bases with no gene match: 10. Written as DNA, the CDR3 is TGTGCCAGCAGCTCTCCCGGCACTAGCGGGAGTACCTACGAGCAGTACTTC. Amino acid sequence: CASSSPGTSGSTYEQYF.

This clone has just a few counts. This sequence joins TRBV10-3 and TRBJ1-5, with a weak D call TRBD1 (5 bases). CDR3 size: 14 residues. CDR1 ENHRY and CDR2 SYGVKD come from the germline V gene. Trimming pared 0 bases from V and 7 bases from J, leaving 10 bases between. CDR3 loop: CAISESYGGQPQHF. The CDR3 coding sequence is TGTGCCATCAGTGAGTCATATGGGGGACAGCCCCAGCATTTT.

The chain recombines TRBV19 with TRBJ1-1, with 8 positions matching TRBD1. The CDR3 sequence is 14 residues long. Germline V CDR1 and CDR2: LNHDA, SQIVND (reference sequence). The V gene end was trimmed by 7 bases and the J gene end by 0 bases; junction bases not matched to a gene: 4. CDR3 DNA: TGTGCCAGTAAAGACAGGGGAATGAACACTGAAGCTTTCTTT. Encoded protein: CASKDRGMNTEAFF.

The V gene is TRBV2, the J gene TRBJ2-6; TRBD1 might be the D (6 bases). Trimming shortened V by 7 bases and J by 2 bases, and 12 bases separated the two germline ends. This CDR3 contains 15 residues. Germline V CDR1 and CDR2: SNHLY, FYNNEI. CDR3 region: CASKSGATGANVLTF. The CDR3 DNA reads as TGTGCCAGCAAATCAGGGGCCACTGGGGCCAACGTCCTGACTTTC. The whole variable domain, filled in from reference TRBV2 and TRBJ2-6, reads EPEVTQTPSHQVTQMGQEVILRCVPISNHLYFYWYRQILGQKVEFLVSFYNNEISEKSEIFDDQFSVERPDGSNFTLKIRSTKLEDSAMYFCASKSGATGANVLTFGAGSRLTVL.

V is TRBV21-1 and J is TRBJ2-1; the DNA was not used to check the table's D call, TRBD2. TRBV21-1 is a documented pseudogene. This CDR3 has 15 amino acids. CDR3 nucleotides: TGTGCCAGCAGCAAAGGCGTCCTTTCTTACAATGAGCAGTTCTTC. Protein sequence: CASSKGVLSYNEQFF.

V is TRBV10-2 and J is TRBJ2-1, with a possible D match to TRBD1 (5 bases). Trimming shortened V by 7 bases and J by 6 bases, and 10 bases separated the two germline ends. The CDR3 is made up of 12 amino acids. From germline, CDR1 is WSHSY and CDR2 SAAADI. The CDR3 nucleotides read TGCGCCAGCATTTTCCAGGGCAATGAGCAGTTCTTC. This sequence encodes CASIFQGNEQFF.

The V and J genes are TRBV19 and TRBJ1-2; perhaps TRBD1 as D (6 bases). This CDR3 is built from 17 residues. Germline CDR1 and CDR2: LNHDA and SQIVND (reference sequence). V was trimmed by 7 bases and J by 2 bases, leaving 23 bases between them. For the CDR3, the DNA is TGTGCCAGTATCCTCTCGGCGGGGGCGGTAATAAACTATGGCTACACCTTC. Protein sequence: CASILSAGAVINYGYTF.

The genes are TRBV2 and TRBJ1-5; no definite D call. CDR3 length: 15 amino acids. V was pared by 6 bases and J by 2 bases, with 14 bases between. Germline-derived CDR1 and CDR2 are SNHLY and FYNNEI. The CDR3: CASRTKVNGNQPQHF. CDR3 DNA sequence: TGTGCCAGCAGAACCAAGGTTAATGGCAATCAGCCCCAGCATTTT.

This chain uses TRBV2 with TRBJ1-1; unclear D gene. The CDR3 is 13 amino acids. CDR1 and CDR2 from the germline V gene are SNHLY and FYNNEI. The V gene lost 5 bases and the J gene lost 2 bases, with 9 bases spanning the gap. The DNA for the CDR3 is TGTGCCAGCAGTTCACAAATAAACACTGAAGCTTTCTTT. This translates into CASSSQINTEAFF.

The chain uses TRBV30 and TRBJ1-6; D is unresolved. Deletions cut 1 base from V and 8 bases from J, with 15 bases between. The CDR3 loop spans 15 amino acids. The germline V gene encodes CDR1 GTSNPN and CDR2 SVGIG (reference sequence). The CDR3 region is CAWSADRIGDSPLHF. Here the CDR3 DNA reads TGTGCCTGGAGTGCTGACCGGATTGGGGATTCACCCCTCCACTTT.

This sequence joins TRBV5-1 and TRBJ2-5, with 8 positions matching TRBD2. After removal of 4 bases from V and 0 bases from J, the junction contained 5 bases not matched to a gene. The CDR3 has 15 residues. Germline lookup yields CDR1 SGHRS and CDR2 YFSETQ. CDR3 in DNA: TGCGCCAGCAGCCAATCTAGCGGGTACCAAGAGACCCAGTACTTC. Translation: CASSQSSGYQETQYF. Full variable domain (rest looked up from reference TRBV5-1 and TRBJ2-5): KAGVTQTPRYLIKTRGQQVTLSCSPISGHRSVSWYQQTPGQGLQFLFEYFSETQRNKGNFPGRFSGRQFSNSRSEMNVSTLELGDSALYLCASSQSSGYQETQYFGPGTRLLVL.

This clone was picked up a small number of times. V and J are TRBV5-1 and TRBJ2-1; D not certain. This CDR3 spans 14 amino acids. V was shortened by 0 bases and J by 5 bases, with 9 bases between the two germline ends. Looked up from germline, CDR1 is SGHRS and CDR2 is YFSETQ. CDR3 residues: CASSLGPDNNEQFF. The CDR3 bases are TGCGCCAGCAGCTTGGGGCCAGATAACAATGAGCAGTTCTTC. The entire variable domain, with the rest obtained from reference TRBV5-1 and TRBJ2-1, is as follows: KAGVTQTPRYLIKTRGQQVTLSCSPISGHRSVSWYQQTPGQGLQFLFEYFSETQRNKGNFPGRFSGRQFSNSRSEMNVSTLELGDSALYLCASSLGPDNNEQFFGPGTRLTVL.